The 28 T cell receptor beta chains presented below share a single source sample, sequenced in a study of beta chain features in type 1 diabetes. Expressed TCRB transcripts were sequenced after all isolated RNA was converted to cDNA. Sequencing was performed with immunoSEQ multiplex PCR; in TCRdb, only in-frame clones are kept and a portion is missing. The sample holds 600,000 to 700,000 clones, around 11% seen once. The antigens these receptors bind are not known. Study-wide points: In every one of the four CD4+ subsets, TCRB CDR3s were moderately but significantly shorter in Type 1 diabetes patients.

Source material: naive CD4+ T cells from blood. These receptors came from a man under 40 with type 1 diabetes.

This clone came up a few times. This chain joins TRBV5-1 and TRBJ2-1, with D possibly being TRBD1 (6 bases). The CDR3 runs to 13 residues. Trimming left V 6 bases short and J 10 bases short, with 17 bases between. Per the germline V gene, CDR1 is SGHRS and CDR2 is YFSETQ. The CDR3: CASTSTGEGEQFF. For the CDR3, the DNA is TGCGCCAGCACCTCGACAGGCGAGGGCGAGCAGTTCTTC.

This clone turned up a few times. This chain uses TRBV4-3 with TRBJ2-7, with TRBD1 matching over 9 bases. Germline V gene lookup returns CDR1 LGHNA and CDR2 YSLEER. J gave up 4 bases and V 3 bases, and 4 bases lay outside the gene matches. The CDR3 contains 14 residues. The CDR3 is CASSQGTGMYEQYF. For the CDR3, the DNA is TGCGCCAGCAGCCAGGGGACAGGGATGTACGAGCAGTACTTC.

This clone was recorded a few times. The chain joins TRBV9 to TRBJ2-1; 10 bases line up with TRBD2. Germline V CDR1 and CDR2: SGDLS, YYNGEE. The CDR3 spans 17 residues. V shed 0 bases, J shed 1 base, and the junction held 4 bases outside the gene matches. The CDR3 region is CASSVATSGASYNEQFF. CDR3 sequence (DNA): TGTGCCAGCAGCGTAGCTACTAGCGGGGCTTCCTACAATGAGCAGTTCTTC.

This clone has just a few counts. The chain recombines TRBV7-2 with TRBJ2-2; 7 positions agree with TRBD1. This CDR3 region has 18 residues. V lost 4 bases and J lost 1; bases outside the gene matches: 12. Germline V CDR1 and CDR2: SGHTA, FQGNSA. The CDR3 nucleotides are TGTGCCAGCAGCTCTAGGCACAGGGGTCCCCTGAACACCGGGGAGCTGTTTTTT. Translating it yields CASSSRHRGPLNTGELFF.

Of note for this clone: The same CDR3 arises from other DNA sequences in this sample as well. This chain links TRBV18 with TRBJ1-6, with D maybe TRBD1 (5 bases). CDR1 and CDR2 from the germline V gene are KGHSH and LQKENI. The V gene lost 3 bases and the J gene lost 7 bases, with 10 bases spanning the gap. The CDR3 has 14 amino acids. DNA for the CDR3: TGTGCCAGCTCACCCGGGACGGGGAATTCACCCCTCCACTTT. This sequence encodes CASSPGTGNSPLHF.

The J gene is TRBJ2-7, the V gene TRBV13; 12 bases line up with TRBD1. There are 14 residues in the CDR3. V gave up 7 bases and J gave up 6 bases; unmatched junction bases: 7. Germline lookup yields CDR1 PRHDT and CDR2 FYEKMQ (reference sequence). This CDR3 is CASTRDRGLREQYF. The CDR3 bases are TGTGCCAGCACGAGGGACAGGGGGCTTCGCGAGCAGTACTTC.

A few counts support this clone. The chain has TRBV6-5 and TRBJ1-2; D is undetermined. Germline assignment: CDR1 MNHEY and CDR2 SVGAGI. The CDR3 has 14 amino acids. Trimming cost V 6 bases and J 4 bases, with 15 bases left between them. This chain's CDR3 is CASSFQQGAYGYTF. The CDR3 DNA follows: TGTGCCAGCAGCTTCCAACAAGGCGCCTATGGCTACACCTTC.

In this sample, this clone turned up a few times. The gene calls are TRBV25-1 and TRBJ2-3, with a tentative D call TRBD2 (6 bases). This CDR3 is 17 amino acids long. Germline V lookup: CDR1 MGHDK, CDR2 SYGVNS. Trimming shortened V by 3 bases and J by 0 bases, and 16 bases separated the two germline ends. The CDR3 DNA reads TGTGCCAGCAGTGACCACCACGGGGGTACTAGCACAGATACGCAGTATTTT. This codes for CASSDHHGGTSTDTQYF.

In DNA form, the CDR3 reads TGTGCCAGCAGCCCAGGTAGTGGCTCCTACAATGAGCAGTTCTTC. It encodes CASSPGSGSYNEQFF. The chain links TRBV9 to TRBJ2-1; D call uncertain. CDR3 length: 15 amino acids. V was shortened by 4 bases and J by 0 bases, with 11 bases between the two germline ends. Germline V gives CDR1 SGDLS, CDR2 YYNGEE. The full variable domain, in which reference TRBV9 and TRBJ2-1 provide the parts outside the CDR3, is DSGVTQTPKHLITATGQRVTLRCSPRSGDLSVYWYQQSLDQGLQFLIQYYNGEERAKGNILERFSAQQFPDLHSELNLSSLELGDSALYFCASSPGSGSYNEQFFGPGTRLTVL.

The chain is built from TRBV10-3 and TRBJ1-2; TRBD1 might be the D (6 bases). Germline V lookup: CDR1 ENHRY, CDR2 SYGVKD. The germline V and J ends were trimmed by 3 bases and 8 bases, with 19 bases remaining between them. This CDR3 is built from 15 residues. CDR3 protein: CAISDNRDNLGGYTF. The CDR3, as DNA: TGTGCCATCAGTGATAATAGGGACAACTTGGGAGGCTACACCTTC.

This sequence joins TRBV11-2 and TRBJ1-1; D unclear. In germline, CDR1 is SGHAT, CDR2 FQNNGV. V was pared by 6 bases and J by 2 bases, with 10 bases between. CDR3 size: 13 residues. DNA for the CDR3: TGTGCCAGCAGGTCCACAGTAAACACTGAAGCTTTCTTT. Translated: CASRSTVNTEAFF.

In nucleotides, the CDR3 is TGTGCCAGCAGCTTAACTAGCGGGGCCAGCACAGATACGCAGTATTTT. This codes for CASSLTSGASTDTQYF. The rearrangement joins TRBV7-2 to TRBJ2-3; 10 bases match TRBD2. V shed 2 bases, J shed 0 bases, and the junction held 2 bases outside the gene matches. Per the germline V gene, CDR1 is SGHTA and CDR2 is FQGNSA. This CDR3 has 16 amino acids. Full variable domain (missing parts from reference TRBV7-2 and TRBJ2-3): GAGVSQSPSNKVTEKGKDVELRCDPISGHTALYWYRQSLGQGLEFLIYFQGNSAPDKSGLPSDRFSAERTGGSVSTLTIQRTQQEDSAVYLCASSLTSGASTDTQYFGPGTRLTVL.

The chain has TRBV19 and TRBJ2-5; 10 nucleotides align to TRBD1. V dropped 0 bases and J dropped 0; count of bases not matched to a gene: 4. CDR1 is LNHDA, CDR2 SQIVND, per germline (reference sequence). The CDR3 has 17 amino acids. The CDR3 DNA follows: TGTGCCAGTAGTATAGACGGGACAGGGGCCCACCAAGAGACCCAGTACTTC. Residues: CASSIDGTGAHQETQYF.

V gene TRBV27 combines with J gene TRBJ1-4; possibly TRBD1 for D (5 bases). The CDR3 totals 15 residues. Deletions cut 7 bases from V and 5 bases from J, with 17 bases between. The germline V gene encodes CDR1 MNHEY and CDR2 SMNVEV (reference sequence). The DNA of the CDR3 is TGTGCCAGCACCCCACGGTTTGACAGAAATGAAAAACTGTTTTTT. Its protein product is CASTPRFDRNEKLFF.

Here the CDR3 DNA reads TGTGCCTGGAGTGTACACGGGTATGAGCAGTTCTTC. Amino acid sequence: CAWSVHGYEQFF. The V call is TRBV30, the J call TRBJ2-1; D ambiguous. The CDR3 contains 12 residues. Trimming cost V 0 bases and J 8 bases, with 8 bases left between them. Germline V CDR1 and CDR2: GTSNPN, SVGIG (reference sequence).

This CDR3 is CASSVAGTGAYGYTF. In nucleotides, the CDR3 is TGTGCCAGCAGCGTAGCCGGGACAGGGGCCTATGGCTACACCTTC. J is TRBJ1-2 and V is TRBV9; 10 nucleotides align to TRBD1. The CDR3 extends over 15 amino acids. Germline CDR1 SGDLS, CDR2 YYNGEE. The ends lost 0 bases at V and 4 bases at J; junction bases unmatched: 3.

This clone was detected a few times. The rearrangement joins TRBV19 to TRBJ2-3, with D possibly TRBD2 on 5 matching bases. The germline CDR1 and CDR2 sequences are LNHDA and SQIVND (reference sequence). The CDR3 loop spans 15 amino acids. The V gene lost 3 bases and the J gene lost 4 bases, with 14 bases spanning the gap. The CDR3 protein is CASSMGYRDADTQYF. The CDR3 DNA sequence: TGTGCCAGTAGTATGGGATACCGGGATGCAGATACGCAGTATTTT.

V gene TRBV5-1 combines with J gene TRBJ2-7; D is unresolved. V was shortened by 7 bases and J by 2 bases, with 10 bases between the two germline ends. This CDR3 comprises 12 residues. Germline V gene lookup returns CDR1 SGHRS and CDR2 YFSETQ. This CDR3 reads CASFGDAYEQYF. The DNA of the CDR3 is TGCGCCAGCTTCGGAGATGCCTACGAGCAGTACTTC.

Details on this clone: Other nucleotide sequences from this sample produce the same CDR3. The chain is built from TRBV18 and TRBJ2-7; 7 nucleotides align to TRBD1. The CDR3 has 13 amino acids. Germline V gene data show CDR1 as KGHSH and CDR2 as LQKENI. J lost 4 bases, V lost 3 bases, and 3 bases had no gene match. The DNA of the CDR3 is TGTGCCAGCTCACCGGGACAGATATACGAGCAGTACTTC. Protein product: CASSPGQIYEQYF.

The gene calls are TRBV9 and TRBJ2-7; D unresolved. Germline V gene sequence: CDR1 SGDLS, CDR2 YYNGEE. CDR3 length: 14 amino acids. Trimming stripped 0 bases from V and 4 bases from J, with 11 bases between. DNA of the CDR3: TGTGCCAGCAGCGTAGACTCTGGCGTATACGAGCAGTACTTC. This sequence encodes CASSVDSGVYEQYF.

The chain couples TRBV4-2 to TRBJ2-4, with D hard to call. The V end lost 0 bases, the J end lost 7 bases, and 7 bases lay between the germline ends. The CDR3 runs 13 residues. Looked up from germline, CDR1 is LGHNA and CDR2 is YNFKEQ. This CDR3 reads CASSQDLINIQYF. The CDR3 region has the DNA TGTGCCAGCAGCCAAGATCTGATTAACATTCAGTACTTC.

This clone was seen only a few times. The gene calls are TRBV5-1 and TRBJ2-7; 10 nucleotides agree with TRBD1. The length of the CDR3 is 14 residues. From germline, CDR1 is SGHRS and CDR2 YFSETQ. Germline trimming cut 4 bases from V and 5 bases from J; bases unmatched to any gene: 6. The CDR3 DNA is TGCGCCAGCAGCCCAACCGGGACAGGGGACGAGCAGTACTTC. Translated, it gives CASSPTGTGDEQYF.

V and J are TRBV7-2 and TRBJ1-5, with D maybe TRBD1 (6 bases). V dropped 0 bases and J dropped 5 bases, with 14 bases sitting between them. The V gene's germline CDR1 is SGHTA and CDR2 FQGNSA. This CDR3 spans 16 amino acids. The CDR3 region is CASSLARRGGHQPQHF. CDR3 bases: TGTGCCAGCAGCTTAGCAAGAAGGGGGGGGCATCAGCCCCAGCATTTT.

This clone was observed a handful of times. This chain links TRBV7-9 with TRBJ2-5; 11 bases line up with TRBD2. Germline V CDR1 and CDR2: SEHNR, FQNEAQ (reference sequence). This CDR3 contains 18 residues. Unmatched junction bases numbered 12, after V lost 4 bases and J lost 2 bases. The CDR3 reads CASSYAGTSGILQETQYF. The CDR3 nucleotides read TGTGCCAGCAGCTATGCCGGGACTAGCGGTATACTACAAGAGACCCAGTACTTC.

This clone was counted only a few times. The CDR3 sequence: CASSQGGTGSYNEQFF. DNA of the CDR3: TGTGCCAGCAGCCAAGGAGGGACAGGTTCCTACAATGAGCAGTTCTTC. The V gene is TRBV4-2, the J gene TRBJ2-1; TRBD1 matches 8 bases. This CDR3 has 16 residues. The V gene end was trimmed by 1 base and the J gene end by 1 base; junction bases not matched to a gene: 3. Germline V gene sequence: CDR1 LGHNA, CDR2 YNFKEQ.

This clone appeared a few times. A read error may produce the germline difference seen at one junction end. The chain links TRBV9 to TRBJ2-1; TRBD2 aligns across 11 bases. The CDR3 has 12 residues. Per the germline V gene, CDR1 is SGDLS and CDR2 is YYNGEE. The chain's CDR3 is CASSVTSGGKIF. CDR3 in DNA: TGTGCCAGCAGCGTAACTAGCGGGGGCAAGATCTTC.

This chain joins TRBV7-3 and TRBJ2-2; 13 nucleotides align to TRBD2. The V gene end was trimmed by 5 bases and the J gene end by 7 bases; junction bases not matched to a gene: 7. The CDR3 has 16 residues. CDR1 and CDR2 from the germline V gene are SGHTA and FQGTGA. The CDR3 DNA sequence: TGTGCCAGCAGCGCCCGGGGACTAGCGGGGTTCGGGGAGCTGTTTTTT. This encodes CASSARGLAGFGELFF.

About this clone: The sample contains more than one DNA sequence encoding this CDR3. This chain joins TRBV7-2 and TRBJ2-5; 14 positions match TRBD2. The CDR3 is 16 amino acids. The V gene end was trimmed by 4 bases and the J gene end by 4 bases; junction bases not matched to a gene: 5. Looked up from germline, CDR1 is SGHTA and CDR2 is FQGNSA. CDR3 sequence: CASSSRLAGGPETQYF. CDR3 nucleotides: TGTGCCAGCAGCTCAAGACTAGCGGGGGGGCCAGAGACCCAGTACTTC.